Presented here are 29 T cell receptor beta chains from one specimen sequenced in a study of radiotherapy plus CTLA-4 blockade in lung cancer. Produced via immunoSEQ multiplex PCR; TCRdb's table is partial and in-frame only. The sample holds roughly 59,000 clones, around 74% seen once. This sample comprised peripheral blood, obtained from a patient treated with radiotherapy plus ipilimumab. Receptors were obtained from a human donor with non-small cell lung cancer whose response to radiotherapy plus ipilimumab could not be evaluated.

The chain combines TRBV7-6 with TRBJ1-1, with 7 bases fitting TRBD1. The CDR3 length is 13 residues. Per germline, CDR1 SGHVS and CDR2 FNYEAQ. V shed 5 bases, J shed 8 bases, and the junction held 8 bases outside the gene matches. The CDR3 sequence: CASSIGDSQEAFF. In DNA, the CDR3 is TGTGCCAGCAGCATAGGGGACAGCCAAGAAGCTTTCTTT. The full variable domain, its missing parts supplied by reference TRBV7-6 and TRBJ1-1, is GAGVSQSPRYKVTKRGQDVALRCDPISGHVSLYWYRQALGQGPEFLTYFNYEAQQDKSGLPNDRFSAERPEGSISTLTIQRTEQRDSAMYRCASSIGDSQEAFFGQGTRLTVV.

This clone was seen only once. The chain uses TRBV9 and TRBJ1-2; possible D gene TRBD1, 5 bases. The CDR3 is made up of 14 amino acids. CDR1 is SGDLS, CDR2 YYNGEE, per germline. V was clipped by 4 bases and J by 4 bases, with 14 bases between them. The CDR3 nucleotides are TGTGCCAGCAGCATTCAGGGTGATGGCTATGGCTACACCTTC. It translates to CASSIQGDGYGYTF. Complete variable domain (other parts from reference TRBV9 and TRBJ1-2): DSGVTQTPKHLITATGQRVTLRCSPRSGDLSVYWYQQSLDQGLQFLIQYYNGEERAKGNILERFSAQQFPDLHSELNLSSLELGDSALYFCASSIQGDGYGYTFGSGTRLTVV.

V usage is TRBV7-9 and J usage is TRBJ2-7; D ambiguous. Deletions cut 5 bases from V and 0 bases from J, with 5 bases between. CDR1 and CDR2 from the germline V gene are SEHNR and FQNEAQ (reference sequence). This CDR3 comprises 12 residues. The CDR3 nucleotides are TGTGCCAGCAGCCCTCTCTCCTACGAGCAGTACTTC. Protein sequence: CASSPLSYEQYF.

The gene calls are TRBV5-5 and TRBJ2-7; 8 nucleotides align to TRBD2. The CDR3 contains 17 residues. CDR1 and CDR2 from the germline V gene are SGHKS and YYEKEE (reference sequence). Unmatched junction bases numbered 13, after V lost 2 bases and J lost 3 bases. The CDR3 reads CASSFRLAGGLFYEQYF. CDR3 DNA: TGTGCCAGCAGCTTCCGTCTAGCGGGTGGACTGTTCTACGAGCAGTACTTC.

V and J are TRBV4-1 and TRBJ2-5; D may be TRBD2 (7 bases). This CDR3 is built from 16 residues. V was shortened by 0 bases and J by 9 bases, with 20 bases between the two germline ends. Germline assignment: CDR1 MGHRA and CDR2 YSYEKL. The CDR3 loop reads CASSQDTGGPFGAQYF. The CDR3 bases are TGCGCCAGCAGCCAAGATACGGGGGGCCCCTTTGGGGCCCAGTACTTC.

The V gene is TRBV9, the J gene TRBJ2-3; no reliable D call. Germline values: CDR1 SGDLS, CDR2 YYNGEE. Deletions cut 4 bases from V and 2 bases from J, with 20 bases between. The length of the CDR3 is 17 residues. The CDR3 nucleotides read TGTGCCAGCAGCCCTCAAGTCCCGCTAGGCTTCACAGATACGCAGTATTTT. This sequence encodes CASSPQVPLGFTDTQYF.

This chain connects TRBV7-9 to TRBJ1-1; 9 bases agree with TRBD1. Germline V gene sequence: CDR1 SEHNR, CDR2 FQNEAQ (reference sequence). The CDR3 totals 12 residues. V was pared by 5 bases and J by 11 bases, with 6 bases of the junction left unmatched. CDR3 protein: CASSRGTGRAFF. The DNA of the CDR3 is TGTGCCAGCAGCCGCGGGACAGGGAGGGCTTTCTTT.

The V gene is TRBV6-5, the J gene TRBJ2-7, with 10 bases that match TRBD1. After removal of 7 bases from V and 4 bases from J, the junction contained 4 bases not matched to a gene. In germline, CDR1 is MNHEY, CDR2 SVGAGI. This CDR3 is built from 13 residues. This CDR3 reads CASKGQGKYEQYF. The CDR3 DNA sequence: TGTGCCAGCAAGGGACAGGGGAAGTACGAGCAGTACTTC.

A few counts support this clone. This chain connects TRBV6-1 to TRBJ2-3, with unresolved D. V lost 9 bases to trimming and J lost 2 bases, with 6 bases between them. The germline V gene has CDR1 MNHNS and CDR2 SASEGT. The CDR3 has 11 residues. CDR3 in DNA: TGTGCCAGTGAACTCACAGATACGCAGTATTTT. Its translation: CASELTDTQYF.

This clone was observed a single time. The chain carries TRBV30 and TRBJ1-2; no definite D call. This CDR3 has 13 amino acids. V dropped 2 bases and J dropped 4 bases, with 11 bases sitting between them. The germline V gene encodes CDR1 GTSNPN and CDR2 SVGIG (reference sequence). DNA of the CDR3: TGTGCCTGGAGTAGCGCAGAACCCTATGGCTACACCTTC. Amino acid sequence: CAWSSAEPYGYTF.

V and J are TRBV6-5 and TRBJ2-5, with TRBD2 matching over 8 bases. CDR1 and CDR2 (germline): MNHEY, SVGAGI. With 8 bases clipped from V and 6 bases from J, the junction kept 5 bases outside the gene matches. The CDR3 runs 12 residues. DNA for the CDR3: TGTGCCAGCCGGGGGGGCGGAAAGACCCAGTACTTC. As protein: CASRGGGKTQYF.

V gene TRBV5-1 combines with J gene TRBJ2-1, with a tentative D call TRBD2 (5 bases). Germline CDR1 reads SGHRS; CDR2 reads YFSETQ. V shed 1 base and J shed 8 bases, with 10 bases lying between them. CDR3 length: 13 residues. CDR3: CASSLLANDEQFF. The CDR3 DNA reads TGCGCCAGCAGCTTGTTAGCGAACGATGAGCAGTTCTTC. Combining the CDR3 with reference TRBV5-1 and TRBJ2-1 gives the whole variable domain KAGVTQTPRYLIKTRGQQVTLSCSPISGHRSVSWYQQTPGQGLQFLFEYFSETQRNKGNFPGRFSGRQFSNSRSEMNVSTLELGDSALYLCASSLLANDEQFFGPGTRLTVL.

This clone was observed once. The V and J genes are TRBV6-5 and TRBJ1-5; D unresolved. Per the germline V gene, CDR1 is MNHEY and CDR2 is SVGAGI. Trimming took off 6 bases at V and 3 bases at J, with 12 bases between the two ends. CDR3 length: 14 amino acids. CDR3 sequence reads: CASRSAGHNQPQHF. The CDR3 DNA reads as TGTGCCAGCAGATCGGCAGGCCACAATCAGCCCCAGCATTTT.

This CDR3 reads CASSLRGRGETQYF. CDR3 coding DNA: TGTGCCAGCAGCCTTAGGGGGCGAGGGGAGACCCAGTACTTC. The rearrangement joins TRBV2 to TRBJ2-5, with 7 bases fitting TRBD1. The germline gives CDR1 SNHLY, CDR2 FYNNEI. V lost 6 bases, J lost 5 bases, and 9 bases stayed unmatched. The CDR3 loop spans 14 amino acids.

The genes are TRBV4-2 and TRBJ1-1, with D possibly TRBD1 on 6 matching bases. Trimming left V 1 base short and J 1 base short, with 10 bases between. The CDR3 length is 15 residues. Germline CDR1 and CDR2: LGHNA and YNFKEQ. The CDR3 DNA is TGTGCCAGCAGCCAAGGCAACAGGGAGAACACTGAAGCTTTCTTT. Residues: CASSQGNRENTEAFF.

The V gene is TRBV5-1, the J gene TRBJ2-1; D is unclear. Germline V gene lookup returns CDR1 SGHRS and CDR2 YFSETQ. This CDR3 spans 14 amino acids. Trimming cost V 0 bases and J 7 bases, with 11 bases left between them. CDR3 protein: CASSLGLPGNEQFF. The CDR3 coding sequence is TGCGCCAGCAGCTTGGGACTCCCCGGGAATGAGCAGTTCTTC. Filled out from reference TRBV5-1 and TRBJ2-1, the complete variable domain reads KAGVTQTPRYLIKTRGQQVTLSCSPISGHRSVSWYQQTPGQGLQFLFEYFSETQRNKGNFPGRFSGRQFSNSRSEMNVSTLELGDSALYLCASSLGLPGNEQFFGPGTRLTVL.

The gene calls are TRBV5-1 and TRBJ1-1; 7 bases are shared with TRBD1. CDR1 is SGHRS and CDR2 is YFSETQ in the germline V gene. V shed 4 bases, J shed 1 base, and the junction held 13 bases outside the gene matches. The CDR3 runs 17 residues. CDR3 in amino acids: CASSANTIGTANTEAFF. The CDR3 nucleotides are TGCGCCAGCAGCGCGAACACCATCGGGACAGCGAACACTGAAGCTTTCTTT.

This clone was observed once. As DNA, the CDR3 is TGTGCCAGCAGGGTCCCAGGGGCGAGGGGGTATGGCTACACCTTC. Its translation: CASRVPGARGYGYTF. V is TRBV6-1 and J is TRBJ1-2; D might be TRBD1 (6 bases). The germline V gene encodes CDR1 MNHNS and CDR2 SASEGT. CDR3 length: 15 residues. The V and J ends lost 6 bases and 5 bases respectively, with 19 bases between them.

The CDR3 DNA reads TGTGCCAGCAGCTGGAGGGGGCAGGACACAGATACGCAGTATTTT. This encodes CASSWRGQDTDTQYF. The rearrangement uses TRBV5-4 and TRBJ2-3; D is perhaps TRBD1 (7 bases). The CDR3 has 15 residues. Germline-derived CDR1 and CDR2 are SGHNT and YYREEE (reference sequence). Trimming removed 3 bases from V and 2 bases from J, with 13 bases in between.

This clone was found a few times. The chain is built from TRBV9 and TRBJ2-7, with 8 bases aligning to TRBD1. The CDR3 is 14 amino acids. CDR1 is SGDLS, CDR2 YYNGEE, per germline. J gave up 6 bases and V 0 bases, and 5 bases lay outside the gene matches. The CDR3 sequence: CASSVVSGGGEQYF. CDR3 bases: TGTGCCAGCAGCGTAGTCTCAGGGGGCGGCGAGCAGTACTTC.

The chain links TRBV7-6 to TRBJ2-7, with D possibly matching TRBD2 (5 bases). V was pared by 5 bases and J by 10 bases, with 18 bases between. The CDR3 contains 13 residues. In germline, CDR1 is SGHVS, CDR2 FNYEAQ. As DNA, the CDR3 is TGTGCCAGCAGCCCCGAGGAGCGGTCCGAACAGTACTTC. It is translated as CASSPEERSEQYF.

The chain uses TRBV6-5 and TRBJ1-3; D not resolved. CDR1 is MNHEY and CDR2 is SVGAGI in the germline V gene. Between the trimmed V and J ends, which lost 5 bases and 9 bases, there was a span of 11 bases. The CDR3 length is 12 residues. The CDR3 loop reads CASSLEAATIYF. CDR3 in DNA: TGTGCCAGCAGTCTAGAGGCTGCCACCATATATTTT.

The genes are TRBV19 and TRBJ2-2; the D is unclear. The CDR3 extends over 12 amino acids. Germline V CDR1 and CDR2: LNHDA, SQIVND (reference sequence). The V end was cut by 10 bases, the J end by 6 bases, with 12 bases between. The CDR3 coding sequence is TGTGCCATCACTACGTACTCCGGGGAGCTGTTTTTT. This translates into CAITTYSGELFF.

This clone occurred a few times. The chain combines TRBV28 with TRBJ1-3; tentative D call: TRBD1 (5 bases). The germline V gene encodes CDR1 MDHEN and CDR2 SYDVKM. This CDR3 is 16 amino acids long. The V and J ends lost 3 bases and 3 bases respectively, with 15 bases between them. The chain's CDR3 is CASSFFWRRDGNTIYF. Here the CDR3 DNA reads TGTGCCAGCAGTTTTTTTTGGCGCAGGGATGGAAACACCATATATTTT.

V and J are TRBV7-2 and TRBJ2-7, with a weak D call TRBD2 (6 bases). V lost 6 bases and J 0 bases, leaving 9 bases between the germline ends. Germline V CDR1 and CDR2: SGHTA, FQGNSA. The CDR3 contains 13 residues. The DNA for the CDR3 is TGTGCCAGCAGGGCGGGGAGCTCCTACGAGCAGTACTTC. Residues: CASRAGSSYEQYF.

CDR3 sequence reads: CASSFLQGARVEKLFF. Here the CDR3 DNA reads TGTGCCAGCAGTTTTCTGCAGGGGGCCAGGGTTGAAAAACTGTTTTTT. The chain uses TRBV27 and TRBJ1-4, with 8 bases that match TRBD1. Trimming took 3 bases from V and 7 from J; bases not matched to a gene: 10. Germline-derived CDR1 and CDR2 are MNHEY and SMNVEV (reference sequence). The CDR3 consists of 16 residues.

The V and J genes are TRBV6-1 and TRBJ2-2, with 8 nucleotides matching TRBD1. The V and J ends lost 4 bases and 3 bases, in that order; junction bases with no gene match: 10. Germline values: CDR1 MNHNS, CDR2 SASEGT. The CDR3 covers 17 residues. The CDR3 reads CASSGHIWGQDTGELFF. In DNA form, the CDR3 reads TGTGCCAGCAGTGGACATATTTGGGGACAGGACACCGGGGAGCTGTTTTTT.

The chain uses TRBV27 and TRBJ1-1; D ambiguous. CDR1 and CDR2 (germline): MNHEY, SMNVEV (reference sequence). The CDR3 covers 15 residues. V was cut by 4 bases and J by 0 bases, with 12 bases left in between. CDR3 sequence (DNA): TGTGCCAGCAGTTCCCCGGGAAACATGAACACTGAAGCTTTCTTT. Its protein is CASSSPGNMNTEAFF.

The chain couples TRBV6-4 to TRBJ2-3, with D unclear. There are 13 residues in the CDR3. V lost 3 bases to trimming and J lost 6 bases, with 10 bases between them. Germline V gene sequence: CDR1 MRHNA, CDR2 SNTAGT. The CDR3 reads CASSEDDGDTQYF. CDR3 coding DNA: TGTGCCAGCAGTGAAGATGACGGGGATACGCAGTATTTT.